These 25 T cell receptor beta chains were all obtained from the same sample, sequenced in a study of cytotoxic CD8 clonotypes in ibrutinib-treated CLL. Method: immunoSEQ multiplex PCR; TCRdb's copy keeps in-frame clones and lacks some. In the table there are some 28,000 clones, around three fifths of which are singletons. This specimen consisted of PBMCs, obtained before ibrutinib treatment. These receptors all stem from a human donor with chronic lymphocytic leukemia.

This chain connects TRBV4-1 to TRBJ1-5; tentatively, D is TRBD1 (5 bases). CDR3 length: 14 residues. The V end lost 6 bases, the J end lost 0 bases, and 9 bases lay between the germline ends. Germline V CDR1 and CDR2: MGHRA, YSYEKL. The CDR3, as DNA: TGCGCCAGCAGTCTGGACATTAGCAATCAGCCCCAGCATTTT. Its translation: CASSLDISNQPQHF.

The genes are TRBV18 and TRBJ2-2; maybe TRBD1 (6 bases). This CDR3 is built from 15 residues. V was trimmed by 3 bases and J by 4 bases, leaving 12 bases between them. Germline CDR1 reads KGHSH; CDR2 reads LQKENI. Here the CDR3 DNA reads TGTGCCAGCTCACCTTCGCAGGACAGCACCGGGGAGCTGTTTTTT. Its protein product is CASSPSQDSTGELFF.

CDR3 protein: CASSSHRDSESNNEQFF. For the CDR3, the DNA is TGTGCCAGCAGCTCCCACAGGGACAGCGAATCTAACAATGAGCAGTTCTTC. The genes are TRBV11-2 and TRBJ2-1, with 7 bases fitting TRBD1. Germline V CDR1 and CDR2: SGHAT, FQNNGV. The length of the CDR3 is 17 residues. Germline trimming cut 4 bases from V and 5 bases from J; bases unmatched to any gene: 14. The full variable domain, with the rest looked up from reference TRBV11-2 and TRBJ2-1, is EAGVAQSPRYKIIEKRQSVAFWCNPISGHATLYWYQQILGQGPKLLIQFQNNGVVDDSQLPKDRFSAERLKGVDSTLKIQPAKLEDSAVYLCASSSHRDSESNNEQFFGPGTRLTVL.

The chain combines TRBV4-1 with TRBJ2-1, with 10 bases fitting TRBD2. The CDR3 contains 18 residues. From germline, CDR1 is MGHRA and CDR2 YSYEKL. With V trimmed by 1 base and J by 5 bases, 11 bases remained unmatched. The CDR3 sequence is CASSQVWASGSGDNEQFF. The DNA of the CDR3 is TGCGCCAGCAGCCAAGTGTGGGCTAGCGGGAGTGGGGACAATGAGCAGTTCTTC.

This rearrangement joins TRBV5-1 to TRBJ2-7, with TRBD1 identical over 9 bases. The CDR3 extends over 16 amino acids. The trim removed 0 bases at V and 6 bases at J, leaving 10 bases unmatched. The germline CDR1 and CDR2 sequences are SGHRS and YFSETQ. The DNA of the CDR3 is TGCGCCAGCAGCTTGGGGTGGGCACAGGGGGCGATCGAGCAGTACTTC. Translated, it gives CASSLGWAQGAIEQYF.

The chain employs TRBV7-3 and TRBJ1-3; D is ambiguous. Germline V gene sequence: CDR1 SGHTA, CDR2 FQGTGA. V dropped 2 bases and J dropped 2 bases, with 7 bases sitting between them. This CDR3 is 14 amino acids long. CDR3 sequence (DNA): TGTGCCAGCAGCTTAGATTCTACTGGAAACACCATATATTTT. It is translated as CASSLDSTGNTIYF.

J is TRBJ2-1 and V is TRBV11-2; 9 bases line up with TRBD2. V trimming: 9 bases; J trimming: 6 bases; junction bases outside the gene matches: 6. Germline-derived CDR1 and CDR2 are SGHAT and FQNNGV. This CDR3 has 13 residues. CDR3: CASRPRGGNEQFF. CDR3 DNA: TGTGCCAGTCGTCCGCGGGGGGGCAATGAGCAGTTCTTC.

This chain joins TRBV27 and TRBJ2-7; no reliable D call. V lost 3 bases and J 6 bases, leaving 9 bases between the germline ends. Germline CDR1 reads MNHEY; CDR2 reads SMNVEV (reference sequence). This CDR3 spans 12 amino acids. CDR3 region: CASSFPAGEQYF. The CDR3 DNA sequence: TGTGCCAGCAGTTTCCCCGCCGGCGAGCAGTACTTC.

CDR3: CASSIQGNEKLFF. The CDR3 DNA is TGTGCCAGTAGTATCCAGGGTAATGAAAAACTGTTTTTT. The chain employs TRBV19 and TRBJ1-4; D is perhaps TRBD1 (5 bases). Trimming removed 3 bases at V and 4 bases at J, with 6 bases between. CDR1 and CDR2 (germline): LNHDA, SQIVND (reference sequence). The CDR3 is 13 residues long. Together with reference TRBV19 and TRBJ1-4, the CDR3 gives the full variable domain: DGGITQSPKYLFRKEGQNVTLSCEQNLNHDAMYWYRQDPGQGLRLIYYSQIVNDFQKGDIAEGYSVSREKKESFPLTVTSAQKNPTAFYLCASSIQGNEKLFFGSGTQLSVL.

In DNA, the CDR3 is TGTGCCAGCAGCTTGACGCCCTACAATGAGCAGTTCTTC. It encodes CASSLTPYNEQFF. The chain couples TRBV7-9 to TRBJ2-1; D gene unclear. The germline V and J ends were trimmed by 3 bases and 2 bases, with 5 bases remaining between them. Per the germline V gene, CDR1 is SEHNR and CDR2 is FQNEAQ (reference sequence). The CDR3 contains 13 residues.

The V and J genes are TRBV6-4 and TRBJ1-3; 8 bases agree with TRBD1. V was pared by 9 bases and J by 8 bases, with 15 bases of the junction left unmatched. Germline values: CDR1 MRHNA, CDR2 SNTAGT. The CDR3 is 15 residues long. The CDR3, as DNA: TGTGCCAGAGACAGGGGAAGGAGTATGGCGGACACCATATATTTT. Its translation is CARDRGRSMADTIYF.

This chain's CDR3 is CASSLSTMTAYEQYF. CDR3 sequence (DNA): TGCGCCAGCAGCTTAAGCACAATGACTGCCTACGAGCAGTACTTC. The rearrangement links TRBV5-1 to TRBJ2-7, with D hard to call. V gave up 2 bases and J gave up 2 bases, with 14 bases separating them. The V gene's germline CDR1 is SGHRS and CDR2 YFSETQ. The CDR3 has 15 amino acids. Full variable domain (missing parts from reference TRBV5-1 and TRBJ2-7): KAGVTQTPRYLIKTRGQQVTLSCSPISGHRSVSWYQQTPGQGLQFLFEYFSETQRNKGNFPGRFSGRQFSNSRSEMNVSTLELGDSALYLCASSLSTMTAYEQYFGPGTRLTVT.

The chain joins TRBV27 to TRBJ1-2; 8 nucleotides match TRBD1. V trimming: 5 bases; J trimming: 7 bases; junction bases outside the gene matches: 9. The length of the CDR3 is 14 residues. The germline V gene has CDR1 MNHEY and CDR2 SMNVEV (reference sequence). The CDR3 nucleotides read TGTGCCAGCAGTACAGGACAGGGTGGATCTGGCTACACCTTC. Translation: CASSTGQGGSGYTF.

Comment on this clone: Other DNA sequences in the sample encode the same CDR3. V is TRBV18 and J is TRBJ2-3, with no clear D. This CDR3 region has 12 residues. V gave up 0 bases and J gave up 4 bases, with 2 bases separating them. Germline V CDR1 and CDR2: KGHSH, LQKENI. CDR3 region: CASSPPADTQYF. DNA of the CDR3: TGTGCCAGCTCACCACCCGCAGATACGCAGTATTTT.

The chain uses TRBV4-1 and TRBJ2-1; D may be TRBD1 (5 bases). Trimming left V 5 bases short and J 6 bases short, with 17 bases between. Germline CDR1 is MGHRA and CDR2 is YSYEKL. The CDR3 consists of 15 residues. DNA for the CDR3: TGCGCCAGCAGCAAAACCGGCCAGGGATCCAATGAGCAGTTCTTC. It is translated as CASSKTGQGSNEQFF.

In DNA form, the CDR3 reads TGTGCCAGCAGCTTGTTCCAACAGGGAGGGACCTCTGGAAACACCATATATTTT. Translation gives CASSLFQQGGTSGNTIYF. This chain connects TRBV5-6 to TRBJ1-3, with D perhaps matching TRBD1 (6 bases). CDR3 length: 18 amino acids. Trimming cost V 1 base and J 0 bases, with 17 bases left between them. The V gene's germline CDR1 is SGHDT and CDR2 YYEEEE.

The chain recombines TRBV2 with TRBJ2-7; TRBD2 matches at 7 bases. V lost 4 bases, J lost 6 bases, and 9 bases stayed unmatched. The V gene's germline CDR1 is SNHLY and CDR2 FYNNEI. The CDR3 extends over 14 amino acids. CDR3 amino acids: CASSAVTSFSEQYF. The CDR3 coding sequence is TGTGCCAGCAGTGCGGTGACTAGCTTTTCCGAGCAGTACTTC.

This rearrangement joins TRBV13 to TRBJ1-5; D gene ambiguous. Trimming removed 0 bases at V and 0 bases at J, with 6 bases between. The V gene's germline CDR1 is PRHDT and CDR2 FYEKMQ (reference sequence). This CDR3 has 15 residues. The CDR3 region has the DNA TGTGCCAGCAGCTTAGGATGGGGTAGCAATCAGCCCCAGCATTTT. It translates to CASSLGWGSNQPQHF.

The genes are TRBV30 and TRBJ2-2; the match to TRBD1 covers 9 bases. J was trimmed by 3 bases and V by 3 bases; bases with no gene match: 5. In germline, CDR1 is GTSNPN, CDR2 SVGIG (reference sequence). CDR3 length: 15 residues. CDR3 nucleotides: TGTGCCTGGAGCCCAGGGGACAGGGACACCGGGGAGCTGTTTTTT. Translation gives CAWSPGDRDTGELFF. Drawing the rest from reference TRBV30 and TRBJ2-2, the complete variable domain is SQTIHQWPATLVQPVGSPLSLECTVEGTSNPNLYWYRQAAGRGLQLLFYSVGIGQISSEVPQNLSASRPQDRQFILSSKKLLLSDSGFYLCAWSPGDRDTGELFFGEGSRLTVL.

The chain links TRBV25-1 to TRBJ1-1; tentative D call: TRBD1 (6 bases). The CDR3 is 13 residues long. Germline assignment: CDR1 MGHDK and CDR2 SYGVNS. V lost 5 bases, J lost 11 bases, and 18 bases lay in between. For the CDR3, the DNA is TGTGCCAGCAGTACGCACGGGGGGCAGGATGCTTTCTTT. Its protein is CASSTHGGQDAFF.

V usage is TRBV7-6 and J usage is TRBJ1-1, with unresolved D. CDR1 SGHVS and CDR2 FNYEAQ come from the germline V gene. This CDR3 is built from 11 residues. V lost 5 bases and J 5 bases, leaving 6 bases between the germline ends. The CDR3 loop is CASSRGTEAFF. In DNA form, the CDR3 reads TGTGCCAGCAGCCGGGGTACTGAAGCTTTCTTT.

The V call is TRBV10-3, the J call TRBJ2-5; no clear D. CDR3 length: 15 residues. V lost 0 bases and J lost 4, with 12 bases in between. Germline CDR1 and CDR2: ENHRY and SYGVKD. CDR3 loop: CAISESWRKGETQYF. The CDR3 bases are TGTGCCATCAGTGAGTCTTGGCGGAAGGGAGAGACCCAGTACTTC.

The J gene is TRBJ2-7, the V gene TRBV18; D not resolved. The CDR3 is 15 residues long. Germline-derived CDR1 and CDR2 are KGHSH and LQKENI. The germline V and J ends were trimmed by 0 bases and 3 bases, with 12 bases remaining between them. The CDR3 DNA reads as TGTGCCAGCTCACCACCGACCGGAACGAACTACGAGCAGTACTTC. This encodes CASSPPTGTNYEQYF. Combining the CDR3 with reference TRBV18 and TRBJ2-7 gives the whole variable domain NAGVMQNPRHLVRRRGQEARLRCSPMKGHSHVYWYRQLPEEGLKFMVYLQKENIIDESGMPKERFSAEFPKEGPSILRIQQVVRGDSAAYFCASSPPTGTNYEQYFGPGTRLTVT.

The gene calls are TRBV10-2 and TRBJ1-3; D is unclear. The germline V and J ends were trimmed by 5 bases and 2 bases, with 10 bases remaining between them. This CDR3 region has 14 residues. Germline CDR1 is WSHSY and CDR2 is SAAADI. Written as DNA, the CDR3 is TGCGCCAGCAGTCCTTTCGTGGCTGGAAACACCATATATTTT. It codes for CASSPFVAGNTIYF.

This clone is a singleton in its sample. CDR3 DNA: TGTGCCAGCAGTTACCCCACCGGGATCAAATACGAGCAGTACTTC. Its translation is CASSYPTGIKYEQYF. This chain joins TRBV28 and TRBJ2-7; TRBD2 is a possible D gene (5 bases). CDR1 is MDHEN and CDR2 is SYDVKM in the germline V gene. Trimming shortened V by 4 bases and J by 4 bases, and 17 bases separated the two germline ends. The CDR3 length is 15 residues.